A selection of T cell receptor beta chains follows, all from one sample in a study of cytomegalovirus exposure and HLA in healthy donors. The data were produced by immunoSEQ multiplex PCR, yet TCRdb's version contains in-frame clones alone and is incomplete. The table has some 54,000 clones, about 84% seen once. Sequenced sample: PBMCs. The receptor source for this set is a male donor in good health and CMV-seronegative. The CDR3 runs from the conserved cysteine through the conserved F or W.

CASSRRSTDSDYGYTF | 16 | TRBJ1-2 | TRBV5-1
CASSSPPGQRNQPQHF | 16 | TRBJ1-5 | TRBV7-8
CASGLSGISYEQYF | 14 | TRBJ2-7 | TRBV12-5
CASSFKGVGSGNTIYF | 16 | TRBJ1-3 | TRBV7-9
CAISEDGQWGAFF | 13 | TRBJ1-1 | TRBV10-3
CASSLQPRDTQYF | 13 | TRBJ2-3 | TRBV14
CASSGDRGLDEQFF | 14 | TRBJ2-1 | TRBV2
CASSPERPGGYNEQFF | 16 | TRBJ2-1 | TRBV7-2
CASSLLRGGHTDTQYF | 16 | TRBJ2-3 | TRBV7-2
CASSRTGTDTEAFF | 14 | TRBJ1-1 | TRBV4-1
CASRALSGAVETQYF | 15 | TRBJ2-5 | TRBV5-1
CASSHRTGDGGEQYF | 15 | TRBJ2-7 | TRBV4-3
CASSQDPGRDTEAFF | 15 | TRBJ1-1 | TRBV4-2
CASSPRGALNTEAFF | 15 | TRBJ1-1 | TRBV9
CASSSLSRETQYF | 13 | TRBJ2-5 | TRBV7-2
CAWRLGLGVDNEKLFF | 16 | TRBJ1-4 | TRBV30
CASTKGVSYNEQFF | 14 | TRBJ2-1 | TRBV5-5
CASSQQGGGNTIYF | 14 | TRBJ1-3 | TRBV5-1
CASSLAEAPGYF | 12 | TRBJ2-7 | TRBV7-2
CASSVEATSSYNSPLHF | 17 | TRBJ1-6 | TRBV9
CASSFSGGSTGYEQYF | 16 | TRBJ2-7 | TRBV7-2
CASSPGQGASGYTF | 14 | TRBJ1-2 | TRBV4-2
CASSQDGPYYEQYF | 14 | TRBJ2-7 | TRBV4-1
CASSSRLAGGGDTQYF | 16 | TRBJ2-3 | TRBV13
CASSYTLPGLQETQYF | 16 | TRBJ2-5 | TRBV6-5
CSSSRQGASPLHF | 13 | TRBJ1-6 | TRBV7-9
CASRSGRGTDTQYF | 14 | TRBJ2-3 | TRBV7-2
CASSYSRGGEETQYF | 15 | TRBJ2-5 | TRBV6-5
CASSIDRTGVNTGELFF | 17 | TRBJ2-2 | TRBV19
CASSRTGGAGETQYF | 15 | TRBJ2-5 | TRBV2
CASSLASQRYGYTF | 14 | TRBJ1-2 | TRBV7-8
CASSQAGLAGDNEQFF | 16 | TRBJ2-1 | TRBV4-3
CASSQFIQREEAFF | 14 | TRBJ1-1 | TRBV4-1
CASSKGQLRPEAFF | 14 | TRBJ1-1 | TRBV6-5
CASRDRGAATTVYEQYF | 17 | TRBJ2-7 | TRBV2
CASSLAGSTSGGAYEQYF | 18 | TRBJ2-7 | TRBV5-6
CASSLVVDRVDQYF | 14 | TRBJ2-7 | TRBV7-9
CASSRVRGTDHSGANVLTF | 19 | TRBJ2-6 | TRBV19
CASSSTGRPTGELFF | 15 | TRBJ2-2 | TRBV27
CSVATGGGVNQPQHF | 15 | TRBJ1-5 | TRBV29-1
CASSAPGGGFMNTEAFF | 17 | TRBJ1-1 | TRBV7-9
CASSSDFIAGGYTF | 14 | TRBJ1-2 | TRBV5-4
CASSLGTSGGYNEQFF | 16 | TRBJ2-1 | TRBV7-6